One TCR beta chain is described in this entry. Per germline, CDR1 SGHDT and CDR2 YYEEEE. The CDR3 has 12 residues. The V gene end was trimmed by 7 bases and the J gene end by 12 bases; junction bases not matched to a gene: 9. Authors' methods: Amplifying reference gene primers gave estimates of nucleated cell counts. Produced via immunoSEQ multiplex PCR; TCRdb's table is partial and in-frame only. Clone size and V and J calls were adopted from that table, with D and trimming inferred from the DNA. The sample yields around 60,000 clones, approximately 91% seen once. This record comes from a study of blood T cell repertoires in COVID-19.

Sequencing input: peripheral blood. The J gene is TRBJ2-1, the V gene TRBV5-6, with TRBD2 identical over 8 bases. This receptor was obtained from a woman aged 55-70 years with active COVID-19. The CDR3 DNA follows: TGTGCCAGCGGCGGACTAGCCCCAATGCAGTTCTTC. It is translated as CASGGLAPMQFF.